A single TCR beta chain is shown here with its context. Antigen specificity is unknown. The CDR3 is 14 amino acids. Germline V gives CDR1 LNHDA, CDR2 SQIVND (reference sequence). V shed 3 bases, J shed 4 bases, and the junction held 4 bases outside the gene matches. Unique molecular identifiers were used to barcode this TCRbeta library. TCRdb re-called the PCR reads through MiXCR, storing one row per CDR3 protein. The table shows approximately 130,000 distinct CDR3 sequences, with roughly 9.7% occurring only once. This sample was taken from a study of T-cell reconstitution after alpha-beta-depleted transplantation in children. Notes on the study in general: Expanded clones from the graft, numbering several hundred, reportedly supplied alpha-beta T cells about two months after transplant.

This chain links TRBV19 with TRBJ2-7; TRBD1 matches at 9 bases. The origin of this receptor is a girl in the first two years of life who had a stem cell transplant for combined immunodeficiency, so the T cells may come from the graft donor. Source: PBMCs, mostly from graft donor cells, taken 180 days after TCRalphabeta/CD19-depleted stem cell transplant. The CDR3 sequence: CASSITGGGYEQYF. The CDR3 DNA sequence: TGTGCCAGTAGTATCACAGGGGGCGGGTACGAGCAGTACTTC.